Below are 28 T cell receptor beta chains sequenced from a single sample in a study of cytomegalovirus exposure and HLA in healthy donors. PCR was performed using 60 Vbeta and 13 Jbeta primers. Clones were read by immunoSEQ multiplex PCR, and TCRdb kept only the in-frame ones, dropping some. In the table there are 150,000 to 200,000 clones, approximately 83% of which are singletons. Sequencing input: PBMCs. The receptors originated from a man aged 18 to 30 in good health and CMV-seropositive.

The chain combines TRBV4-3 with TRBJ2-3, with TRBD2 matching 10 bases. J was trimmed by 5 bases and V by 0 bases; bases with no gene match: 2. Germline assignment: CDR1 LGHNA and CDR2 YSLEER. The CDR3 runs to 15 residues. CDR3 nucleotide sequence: TGCGCCAGCAGCCAAGATAGGACTAGCGGAGATACGCAGTATTTT. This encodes CASSQDRTSGDTQYF.

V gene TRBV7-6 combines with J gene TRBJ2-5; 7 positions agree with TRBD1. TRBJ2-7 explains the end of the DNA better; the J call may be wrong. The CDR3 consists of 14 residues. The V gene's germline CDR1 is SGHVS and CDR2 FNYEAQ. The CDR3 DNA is TGTGCCAGCAGCCCTCCGGGACAGACTTACGAGCAGTACTTC. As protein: CASSPPGQTYEQYF.

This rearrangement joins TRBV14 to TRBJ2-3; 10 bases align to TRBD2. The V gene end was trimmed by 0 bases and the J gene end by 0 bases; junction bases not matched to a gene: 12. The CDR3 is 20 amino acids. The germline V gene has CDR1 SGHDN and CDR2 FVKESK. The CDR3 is CASSQDLGYSGGTSTDTQYF. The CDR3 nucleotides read TGTGCCAGCAGCCAAGATCTGGGATATAGCGGGGGGACTAGCACAGATACGCAGTATTTT.

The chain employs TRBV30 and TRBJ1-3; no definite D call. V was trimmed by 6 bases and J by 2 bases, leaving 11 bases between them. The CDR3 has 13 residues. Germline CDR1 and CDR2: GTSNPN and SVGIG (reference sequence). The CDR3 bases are TGTGCCTGCCATGGAGTACCTGGAAACACCATATATTTT. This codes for CACHGVPGNTIYF.

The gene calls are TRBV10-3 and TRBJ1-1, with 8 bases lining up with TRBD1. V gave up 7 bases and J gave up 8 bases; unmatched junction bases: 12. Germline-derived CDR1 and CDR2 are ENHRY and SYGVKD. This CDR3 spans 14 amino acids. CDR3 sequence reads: CAITSDRGFAEAFF. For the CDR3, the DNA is TGTGCCATCACCTCCGACAGGGGATTTGCCGAAGCTTTCTTT.

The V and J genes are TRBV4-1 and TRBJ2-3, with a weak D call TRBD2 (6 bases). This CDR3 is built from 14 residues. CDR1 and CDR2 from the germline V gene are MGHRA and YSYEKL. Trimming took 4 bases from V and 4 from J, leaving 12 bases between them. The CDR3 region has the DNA TGCGCCAGCAGCCGAATGGGGACTCCAGATACGCAGTATTTT. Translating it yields CASSRMGTPDTQYF.

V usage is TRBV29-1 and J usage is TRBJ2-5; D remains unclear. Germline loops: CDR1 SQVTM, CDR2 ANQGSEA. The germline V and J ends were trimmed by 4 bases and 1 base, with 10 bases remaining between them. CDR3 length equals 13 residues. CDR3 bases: TGCAGCGTTGGCGAGCGCCTCCAAGAGACCCAGTACTTC. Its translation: CSVGERLQETQYF. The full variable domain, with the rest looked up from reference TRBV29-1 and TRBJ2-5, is SAVISQKPSRDICQRGTSLTIQCQVDSQVTMMFWYRQQPGQSLTLIATANQGSEATYESGFVIDKFPISRPNLTFSTLTVSNMSPEDSSIYLCSVGERLQETQYFGPGTRLLVL.

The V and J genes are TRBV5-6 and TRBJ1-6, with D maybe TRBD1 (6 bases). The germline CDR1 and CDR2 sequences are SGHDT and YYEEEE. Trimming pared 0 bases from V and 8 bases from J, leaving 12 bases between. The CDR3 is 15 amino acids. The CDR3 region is CASSLGGPFDSPLHF. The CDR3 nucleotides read TGTGCCAGCAGCTTGGGGGGGCCCTTCGATTCACCCCTCCACTTT. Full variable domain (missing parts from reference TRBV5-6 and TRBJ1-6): DAGVTQSPTHLIKTRGQQVTLRCSPKSGHDTVSWYQQALGQGPQFIFQYYEEEERQRGNFPDRFSGHQFPNYSSELNVNALLLGDSALYLCASSLGGPFDSPLHFGNGTRLTVT.

CDR3 residues: CASSSGLAGRSTDTQYF. The CDR3 nucleotides read TGTGCCAGCAGCTCGGGACTAGCGGGGCGGAGCACAGATACGCAGTATTTT. The chain carries TRBV7-3 and TRBJ2-3, with 13 bases aligning to TRBD2. CDR3 size: 17 residues. V gave up 4 bases and J gave up 0 bases; unmatched junction bases: 4. Germline V gives CDR1 SGHTA, CDR2 FQGTGA.

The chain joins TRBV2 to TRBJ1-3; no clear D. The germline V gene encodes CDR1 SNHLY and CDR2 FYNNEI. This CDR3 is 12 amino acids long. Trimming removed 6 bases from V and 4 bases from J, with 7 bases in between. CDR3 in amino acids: CASRAGGNTIYF. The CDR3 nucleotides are TGTGCCAGCAGGGCCGGGGGAAACACCATATATTTT.

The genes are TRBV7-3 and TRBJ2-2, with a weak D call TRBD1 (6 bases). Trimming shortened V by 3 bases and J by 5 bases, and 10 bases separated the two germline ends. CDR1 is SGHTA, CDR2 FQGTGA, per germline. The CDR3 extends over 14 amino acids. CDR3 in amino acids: CASSLLQGTGELFF. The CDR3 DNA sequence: TGTGCCAGCAGCTTGCTACAGGGAACCGGGGAGCTGTTTTTT.

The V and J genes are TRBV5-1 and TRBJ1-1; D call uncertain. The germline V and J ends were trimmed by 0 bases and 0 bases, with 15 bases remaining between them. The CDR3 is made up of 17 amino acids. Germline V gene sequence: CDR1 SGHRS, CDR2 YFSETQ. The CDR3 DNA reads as TGCGCCAGCAGCTTGGCCGCGGCGGGCCCAATGAACACTGAAGCTTTCTTT. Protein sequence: CASSLAAAGPMNTEAFF. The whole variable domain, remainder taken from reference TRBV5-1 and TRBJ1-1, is KAGVTQTPRYLIKTRGQQVTLSCSPISGHRSVSWYQQTPGQGLQFLFEYFSETQRNKGNFPGRFSGRQFSNSRSEMNVSTLELGDSALYLCASSLAAAGPMNTEAFFGQGTRLTVV.

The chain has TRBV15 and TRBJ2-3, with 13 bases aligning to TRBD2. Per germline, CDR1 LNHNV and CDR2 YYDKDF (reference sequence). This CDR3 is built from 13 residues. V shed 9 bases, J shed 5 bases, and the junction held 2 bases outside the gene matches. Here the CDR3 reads CATRLAGGDTQYF. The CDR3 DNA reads TGTGCCACTCGACTAGCGGGGGGAGATACGCAGTATTTT.

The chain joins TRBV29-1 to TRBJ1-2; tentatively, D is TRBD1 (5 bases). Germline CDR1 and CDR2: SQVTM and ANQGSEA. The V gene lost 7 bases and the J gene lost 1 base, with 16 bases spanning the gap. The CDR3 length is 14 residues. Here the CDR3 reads CSARLGGFNYGYTF. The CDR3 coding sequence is TGCAGCGCCAGACTCGGGGGATTTAACTATGGCTACACCTTC.

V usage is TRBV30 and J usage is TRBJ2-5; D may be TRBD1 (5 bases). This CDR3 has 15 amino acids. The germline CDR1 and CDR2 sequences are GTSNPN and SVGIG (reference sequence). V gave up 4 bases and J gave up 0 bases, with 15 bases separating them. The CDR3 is CAWKWGSPYQETQYF. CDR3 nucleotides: TGTGCCTGGAAGTGGGGCTCACCATACCAAGAGACCCAGTACTTC.

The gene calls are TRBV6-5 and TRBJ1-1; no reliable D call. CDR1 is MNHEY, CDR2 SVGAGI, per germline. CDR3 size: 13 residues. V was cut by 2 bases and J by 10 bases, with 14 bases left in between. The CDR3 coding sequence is TGTGCCAGCAGTTACATTCGTACAGTTGGAGCTTTCTTT. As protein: CASSYIRTVGAFF.

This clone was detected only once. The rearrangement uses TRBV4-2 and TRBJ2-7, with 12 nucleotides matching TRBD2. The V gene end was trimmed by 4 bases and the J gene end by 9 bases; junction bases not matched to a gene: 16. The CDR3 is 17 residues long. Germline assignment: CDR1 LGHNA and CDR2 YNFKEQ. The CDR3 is CASSRQEGLAGGVGQYF. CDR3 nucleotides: TGTGCCAGCAGCCGACAAGAGGGTCTAGCGGGGGGGGTCGGGCAGTACTTC.

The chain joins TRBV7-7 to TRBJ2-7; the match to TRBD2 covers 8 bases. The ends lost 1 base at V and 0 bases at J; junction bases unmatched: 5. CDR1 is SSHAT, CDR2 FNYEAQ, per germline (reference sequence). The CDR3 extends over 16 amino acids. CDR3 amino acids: CASSLGIGGVSYEQYF. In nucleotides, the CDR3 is TGTGCCAGCAGCTTAGGAATCGGGGGGGTCTCCTACGAGCAGTACTTC.

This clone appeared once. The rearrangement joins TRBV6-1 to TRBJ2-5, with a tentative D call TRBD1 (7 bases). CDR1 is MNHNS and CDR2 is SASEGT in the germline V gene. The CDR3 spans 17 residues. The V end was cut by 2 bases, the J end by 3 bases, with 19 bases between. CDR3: CASSEPEEGALEETQYF. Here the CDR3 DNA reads TGTGCCAGCAGTGAACCCGAGGAGGGGGCCCTGGAAGAGACCCAGTACTTC.

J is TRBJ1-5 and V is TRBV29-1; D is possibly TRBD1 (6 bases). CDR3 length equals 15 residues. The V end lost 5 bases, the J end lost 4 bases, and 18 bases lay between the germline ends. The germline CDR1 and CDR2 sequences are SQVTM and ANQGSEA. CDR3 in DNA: TGCAGCGTTCCCCCCCCCAGGGGTTGGAATCAGCCCCAGCATTTT. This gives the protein CSVPPPRGWNQPQHF.

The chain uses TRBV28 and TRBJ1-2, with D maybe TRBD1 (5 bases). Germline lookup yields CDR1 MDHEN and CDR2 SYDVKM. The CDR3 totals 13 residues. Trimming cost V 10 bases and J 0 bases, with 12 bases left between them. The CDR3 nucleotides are TGTGCCACCAGGGAGAGATCTAACTATGGCTACACCTTC. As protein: CATRERSNYGYTF.

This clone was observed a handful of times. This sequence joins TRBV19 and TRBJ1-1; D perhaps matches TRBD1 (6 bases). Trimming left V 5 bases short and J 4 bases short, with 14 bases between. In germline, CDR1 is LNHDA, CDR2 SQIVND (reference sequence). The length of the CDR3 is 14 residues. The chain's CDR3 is CASSQGSSTTEAFF. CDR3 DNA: TGTGCCAGTAGTCAGGGGTCCTCTACCACTGAAGCTTTCTTT.

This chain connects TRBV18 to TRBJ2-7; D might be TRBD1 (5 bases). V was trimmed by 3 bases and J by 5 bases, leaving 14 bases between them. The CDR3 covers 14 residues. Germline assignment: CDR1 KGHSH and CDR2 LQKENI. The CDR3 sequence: CASSPARVGNEQYF. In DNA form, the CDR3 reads TGTGCCAGCTCACCGGCCAGGGTAGGAAACGAGCAGTACTTC.

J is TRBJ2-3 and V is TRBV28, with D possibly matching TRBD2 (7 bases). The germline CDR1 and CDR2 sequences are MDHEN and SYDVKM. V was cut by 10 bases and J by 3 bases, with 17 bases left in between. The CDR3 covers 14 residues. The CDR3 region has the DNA TGTGCCACCCAACCTAGGGGGGGGACAGATACGCAGTATTTT. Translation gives CATQPRGGTDTQYF.

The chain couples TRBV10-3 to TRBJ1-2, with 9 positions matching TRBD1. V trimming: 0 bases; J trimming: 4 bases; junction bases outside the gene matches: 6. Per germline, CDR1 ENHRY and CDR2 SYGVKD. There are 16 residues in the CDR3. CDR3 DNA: TGTGCCATCAGTGAGTCGTGGACAGGGGCTGGCTATGGCTACACCTTC. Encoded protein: CAISESWTGAGYGYTF.

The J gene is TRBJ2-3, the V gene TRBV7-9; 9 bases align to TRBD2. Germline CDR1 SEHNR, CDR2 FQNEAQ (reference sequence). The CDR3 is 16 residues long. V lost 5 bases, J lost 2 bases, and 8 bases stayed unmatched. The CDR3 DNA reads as TGTGCCAGCAGCCCCCGGGCTAGCGGGAACACAGATACGCAGTATTTT. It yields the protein CASSPRASGNTDTQYF. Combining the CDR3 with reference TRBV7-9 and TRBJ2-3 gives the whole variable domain DTGVSQNPRHKITKRGQNVTFRCDPISEHNRLYWYRQTLGQGPEFLTYFQNEAQLEKSRLLSDRFSAERPKGSFSTLEIQRTEQGDSAMYLCASSPRASGNTDTQYFGPGTRLTVL.

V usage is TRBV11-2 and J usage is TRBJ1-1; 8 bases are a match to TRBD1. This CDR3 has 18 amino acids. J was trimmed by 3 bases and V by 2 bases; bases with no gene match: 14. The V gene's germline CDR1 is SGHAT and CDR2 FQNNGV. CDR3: CASSLWGRGRTLDTEAFF. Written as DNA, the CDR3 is TGTGCCAGCAGCTTATGGGGCAGGGGGCGAACTTTAGACACTGAAGCTTTCTTT.

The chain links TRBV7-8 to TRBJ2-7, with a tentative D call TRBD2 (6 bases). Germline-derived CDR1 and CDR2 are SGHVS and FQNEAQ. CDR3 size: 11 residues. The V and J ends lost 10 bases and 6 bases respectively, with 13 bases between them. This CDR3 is CATYGGGEQYF. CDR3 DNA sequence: TGTGCCACCTACGGGGGTGGCGAGCAGTACTTC. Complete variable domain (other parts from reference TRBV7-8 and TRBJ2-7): GAGVSQSPRYKVAKRGQDVALRCDPISGHVSLFWYQQALGQGPEFLTYFQNEAQLDKSGLPSDRFFAERPEGSVSTLKIQRTQQEDSAVYLCATYGGGEQYFGPGTRLTVT.